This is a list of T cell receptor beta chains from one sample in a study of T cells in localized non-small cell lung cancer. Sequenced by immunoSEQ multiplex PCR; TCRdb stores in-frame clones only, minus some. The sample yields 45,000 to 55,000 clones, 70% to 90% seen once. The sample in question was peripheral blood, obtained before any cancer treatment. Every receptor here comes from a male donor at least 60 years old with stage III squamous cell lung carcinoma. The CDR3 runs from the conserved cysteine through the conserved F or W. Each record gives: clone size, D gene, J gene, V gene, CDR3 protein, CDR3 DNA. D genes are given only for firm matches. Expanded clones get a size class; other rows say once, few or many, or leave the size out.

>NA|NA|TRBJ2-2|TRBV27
CASSGPGGELFF
TGTGCCAGCAGTGGGCCCGGCGGGGAGCTGTTTTTT
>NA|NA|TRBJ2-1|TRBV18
CASSPPGSTPYNEQFF
TGTGCCAGCTCACCACCCGGGAGTACTCCTTACAATGAGCAGTTCTTC
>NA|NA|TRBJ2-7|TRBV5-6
CASSRSYEQYF
TGTGCCAGCAGCCGATCCTACGAGCAGTACTTC
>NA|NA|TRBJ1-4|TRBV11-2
CASSPTPGAGEKLFF
TGTGCCAGCAGCCCGACCCCAGGGGCTGGGGAAAAACTGTTTTTT
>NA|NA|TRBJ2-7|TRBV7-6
CASSLGLEQYF
TGTGCCAGCAGCTTAGGACTCGAGCAGTACTTC
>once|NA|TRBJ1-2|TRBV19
CASSRTRLGDGYTF
TGTGCCAGTAGTAGGACGCGGCTGGGGGATGGCTACACCTTC
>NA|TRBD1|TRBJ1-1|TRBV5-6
CASRHGARTGGAWTEAFF
TGTGCCAGCAGACACGGGGCGCGGACAGGGGGCGCATGGACTGAAGCTTTCTTT
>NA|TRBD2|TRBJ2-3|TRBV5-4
CASSLGPSGSTDTQYF
TGTGCCAGCAGCTTGGGTCCTAGCGGAAGCACAGATACGCAGTATTTT
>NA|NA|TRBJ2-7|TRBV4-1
CASSQDGQSLGEQYF
TGCGCCAGCAGCCAAGATGGGCAATCCCTCGGCGAGCAGTACTTC
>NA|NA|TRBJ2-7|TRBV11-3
CASSLTSPDEQYF
TGTGCCAGCAGCTTAACCTCCCCCGACGAGCAGTACTTC
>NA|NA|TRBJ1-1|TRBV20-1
CSARAGGEAFF
TGCAGTGCTAGAGCCGGGGGGGAAGCTTTCTTT
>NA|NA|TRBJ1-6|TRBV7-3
CASSRTVQDYNSPLHF
TGTGCCAGCAGCCGAACGGTCCAGGACTATAATTCACCCCTCCACTTT
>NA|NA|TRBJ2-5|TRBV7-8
CASSHRTVGTVGTQYF
TGTGCCAGCAGCCACCGGACAGTGGGAACCGTGGGGACCCAGTACTTC
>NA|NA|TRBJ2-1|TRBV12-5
CASGLVPRAGEQFF
TGTGCTAGTGGTTTGGTACCCCGAGCCGGTGAGCAGTTCTTC
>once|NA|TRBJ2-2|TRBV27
CASSLNTGELFF
TGTGCCAGCAGTTTAAACACCGGGGAGCTGTTTTTT
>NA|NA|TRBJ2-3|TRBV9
CASSVGSGGGTDTQYF
TGTGCCAGCAGCGTAGGTTCGGGTGGGGGCACAGATACGCAGTATTTT
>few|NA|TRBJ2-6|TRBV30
CAWSVAGANVLTF
TGTGCCTGGAGTGTAGCTGGGGCCAACGTCCTGACTTTC
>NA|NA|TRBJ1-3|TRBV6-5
CASSAAALSGNTIYF
TGTGCCAGCAGCGCAGCGGCCCTCTCTGGAAACACCATATATTTT
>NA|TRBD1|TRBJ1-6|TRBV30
CAWSGQGAPNSPLHF
TGTGCCTGGAGTGGACAGGGGGCTCCGAATTCACCCCTCCACTTT
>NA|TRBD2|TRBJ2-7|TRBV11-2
CASSPPGLAYEQYF
TGTGCCAGCAGCCCCCCGGGACTAGCCTACGAGCAGTACTTC
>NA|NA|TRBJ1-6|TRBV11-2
CASSLVRGGKSPLHF
TGTGCCAGCAGCTTAGTGCGGGGGGGAAAATCACCCCTCCACTTT
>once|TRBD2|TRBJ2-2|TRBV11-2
CASSLDRTSGAGELFF
TGTGCCAGCAGCTTAGATCGAACTAGCGGGGCCGGGGAGCTGTTTTTT
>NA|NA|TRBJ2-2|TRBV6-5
CASNSNTGELFF
TGTGCCAGCAATTCGAACACCGGGGAGCTGTTTTTT
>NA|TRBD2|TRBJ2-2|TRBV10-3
CATLTSGKTGELFF
TGTGCCACCTTGACTAGCGGGAAGACCGGGGAGCTGTTTTTT
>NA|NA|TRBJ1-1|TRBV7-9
CASSLELGSWSEAFF
TGTGCCAGCAGCTTAGAGTTAGGCAGCTGGTCTGAAGCTTTCTTT
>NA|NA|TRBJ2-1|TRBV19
CASSIRDIRNEQFF
TGTGCCAGTAGTATTAGGGACATTAGGAATGAGCAGTTCTTC
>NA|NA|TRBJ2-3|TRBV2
CASRSRTGTDTQYF
TGTGCCAGCAGATCACGAACCGGCACAGATACGCAGTATTTT
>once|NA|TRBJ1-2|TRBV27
CASSLREGYGYTF
TGTGCCAGCAGTTTAAGGGAGGGCTATGGCTACACCTTC
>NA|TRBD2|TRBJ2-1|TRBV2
CASLAGVWVGEQFF
TGTGCCAGCCTAGCGGGTGTCTGGGTGGGTGAGCAGTTCTTC
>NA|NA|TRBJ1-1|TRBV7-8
CASSLAGGNTEAFF
TGTGCCAGCAGCTTAGCGGGGGGGAACACTGAAGCTTTCTTT
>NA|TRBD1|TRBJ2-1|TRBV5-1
CASRQTGAGSYNEQFF
TGCGCCAGCAGACAGACAGGGGCTGGGTCGTACAATGAGCAGTTCTTC
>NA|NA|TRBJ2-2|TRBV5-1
CASSLLATSNTGELFF
TGCGCCAGCAGCTTGTTGGCTACCTCGAACACCGGGGAGCTGTTTTTT
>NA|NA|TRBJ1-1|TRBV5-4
CASSSRRQGGMNTEAFF
TGTGCCAGCAGCTCGCGCCGACAAGGAGGGATGAACACTGAAGCTTTCTTT
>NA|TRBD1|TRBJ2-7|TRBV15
CATSRGTGGFYEQYF
TGTGCCACCAGCAGAGGGACAGGGGGATTCTACGAGCAGTACTTC
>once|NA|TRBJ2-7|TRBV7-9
CASSLDQGTLWEQYF
TGTGCCAGCAGCTTAGACCAGGGAACCCTTTGGGAGCAGTACTTC
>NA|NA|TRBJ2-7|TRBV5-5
CASSPAELNEQYF
TGTGCCAGCAGCCCGGCAGAACTAAACGAGCAGTACTTC
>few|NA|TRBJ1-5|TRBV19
CASSMARDWQPQHF
TGTGCCAGTAGTATGGCCAGGGACTGGCAGCCCCAGCATTTT
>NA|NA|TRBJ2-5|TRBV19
CASSIVGTGETQYF
TGTGCCAGTAGTATAGTTGGCACCGGAGAGACCCAGTACTTC
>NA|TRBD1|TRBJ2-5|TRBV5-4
CASSFATGIKETQYF
TGTGCCAGCAGTTTCGCGACAGGGATTAAAGAGACCCAGTACTTC
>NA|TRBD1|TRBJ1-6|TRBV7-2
CASSSQGALNSPLHF
TGTGCCAGCAGCTCACAGGGGGCCCTTAATTCACCCCTCCACTTT
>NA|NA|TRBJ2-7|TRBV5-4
CASSFGGATSTYEQYF
TGTGCCAGCAGCTTTGGTGGGGCTACTAGTACCTACGAGCAGTACTTC
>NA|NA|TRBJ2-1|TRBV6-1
CASRDNPSVGEQFF
TGTGCCAGCAGGGACAATCCTAGCGTCGGTGAGCAGTTCTTC
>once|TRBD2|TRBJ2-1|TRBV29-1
CSGRAGGPDEQFF
TGCAGCGGGAGAGCGGGAGGTCCGGATGAGCAGTTCTTC
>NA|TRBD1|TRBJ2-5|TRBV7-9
CASSFQGVETQYF
TGTGCCAGCAGTTTTCAGGGGGTTGAGACCCAGTACTTC
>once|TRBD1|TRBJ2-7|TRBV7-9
CASSLGGQAKKGAYEQYF
TGTGCCAGCAGCTTAGGGGGACAGGCCAAAAAGGGAGCCTACGAGCAGTACTTC
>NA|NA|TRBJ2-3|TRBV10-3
CAISDRQETDTQYF
TGTGCCATCAGTGACCGACAGGAGACAGATACGCAGTATTTT